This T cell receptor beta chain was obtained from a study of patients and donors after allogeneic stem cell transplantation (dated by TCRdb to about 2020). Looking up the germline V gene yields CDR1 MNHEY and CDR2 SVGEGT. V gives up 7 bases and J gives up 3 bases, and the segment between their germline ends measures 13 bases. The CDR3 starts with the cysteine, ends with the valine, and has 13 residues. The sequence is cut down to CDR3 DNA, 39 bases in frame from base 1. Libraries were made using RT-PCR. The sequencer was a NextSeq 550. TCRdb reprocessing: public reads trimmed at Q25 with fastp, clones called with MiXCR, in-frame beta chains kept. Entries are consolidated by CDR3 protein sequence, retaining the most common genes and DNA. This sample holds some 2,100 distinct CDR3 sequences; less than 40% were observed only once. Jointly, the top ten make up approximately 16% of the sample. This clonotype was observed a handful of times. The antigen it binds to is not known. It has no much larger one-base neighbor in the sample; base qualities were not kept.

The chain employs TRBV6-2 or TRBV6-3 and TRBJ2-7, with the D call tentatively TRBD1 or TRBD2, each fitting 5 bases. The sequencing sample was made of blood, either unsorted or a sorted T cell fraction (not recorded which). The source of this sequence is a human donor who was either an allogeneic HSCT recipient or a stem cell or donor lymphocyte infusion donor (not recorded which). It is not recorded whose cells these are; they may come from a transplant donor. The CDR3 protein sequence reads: CASNGGTDYEQYV. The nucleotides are TGTGCCAGCAATGGGGGTACGGACTACGAGCAGTACGTC.